The table lists the clone carrying this T cell receptor (beta chain) with a few counts. Its specificity is unknown. Other DNA sequences from this sample encode an identical CDR3 as well. Relapse was seen in all patients after autologous stem cell transplantation, and brentuximab vedotin exposure was variable. The data were taken from a study of PD-1 blockade in classical Hodgkin lymphoma. The data were produced by immunoSEQ multiplex PCR, yet TCRdb's version contains in-frame clones alone and is incomplete. The data contain tens of thousands of clones, approximately 89% of them singletons. CDR3 size: 14 residues. Germline assignment: CDR1 MGHRA and CDR2 YSYEKL. The V and J ends lost 0 bases and 2 bases respectively, with 6 bases between them. Study results and caveats: Those patients who began receiving nivolumab less than 1 year after ASCT had lower diversity, and they were excluded.

The V gene is TRBV4-1, the J gene TRBJ2-3; D gene ambiguous. This receptor was obtained from a human donor with classical Hodgkin lymphoma. The source material was peripheral blood mononuclear cells (PBMCs), sampled before the second cycle of nivolumab. CDR3 region: CASSQDTNTDTQYF. The CDR3 DNA sequence: TGCGCCAGCAGCCAAGACACGAACACAGATACGCAGTATTTT.